The sequence of this T cell receptor beta chain was determined in a study of T cells in Graves' hyperthyroidism and ophthalmopathy. Study-wide findings and caveats: Most clonotypes that expanded in the thyroid above 0.001 also showed up in blood. In the analysis, a 13 V-J model separated ophthalmopathy from stable hyperthyroidism.

Germline loops: CDR1 ENHRY, CDR2 SYGVKD. J gave up 3 bases and V 10 bases, and 2 bases lay outside the gene matches. The CDR3 contains 12 residues. Regions amplified from RNA transcripts were the TCR beta CDR3 regions. Researchers ran a first-round RT-PCR on the TCR CDR3 using the HTBI primer set. Using its own MiXCR run on the multiplex PCR reads, TCRdb lists one record per CDR3 protein. The data contain around 720,000 distinct CDR3 sequences, roughly a third of them seen just once; the ten biggest clones take up roughly 30%. This clonotype has ten or more counts. What it binds is not known. The TCR comes from a woman between 40 and 50 years old with Graves' hyperthyroidism. Sequenced material: blood. The rearrangement links TRBV10-3 to TRBJ2-2, with TRBD1 matching 7 bases. The CDR3 nucleotides read TGTGCCACCGGACAGGACACCGGGGAGCTGTTTTTT. It codes for CATGQDTGELFF.